Following are 28 T cell receptor beta chains from one sample sequenced in a study of T cells after yellow fever vaccination (dated by TCRdb to between 2019 and 2020). The library came from 5' RACE. Sequencing used an Illumina HiSeq 2500. The public reads were quality trimmed at Q25 with fastp and then assembled into clones with MiXCR by TCRdb, keeping productive beta chains. A single entry per CDR3 protein holds the most common genes and DNA from its merged rows. The sample table shows about 240,000 distinct CDR3 sequences, and 6% to 7.5% are seen once. The ten most abundant clones make up roughly 0.86% of the sample. The treatment or condition label, as the study defines it: live attenuated yellow fever vaccine strain. The sample was CD4+ T cells sorted from PBMCs, taken 15 days after the yellow fever booster vaccination. The receptors originated from a man aged 25-45 years who received the YFV17D yellow fever vaccine.

This clonotype appeared many times. V is TRBV20-1 and J is TRBJ2-2, with D maybe TRBD1 (5 bases). CDR1 is DFQATT and CDR2 is SNEGSKA in the germline V gene (reference sequence). The CDR3 sequence is 14 residues long. The ends were cut back, 6 bases at V and 4 bases at J, with 15 bases in the middle. This CDR3 reads CSAIDQGRTGELFF. In DNA, the CDR3 is TGCAGTGCCATTGATCAGGGCCGCACCGGGGAGCTGTTTTTT.

Details on this clonotype: The junction differs from germline at one of its ends, possibly a read error. The chain joins TRBV7-7 to TRBJ2-1; 14 bases align to TRBD2. The CDR3 contains 19 residues. Germline lookup yields CDR1 SSHAT and CDR2 FNYEAQ (reference sequence). CDR3 residues: CASSRELTSGRVTAREQFF. DNA of the CDR3: TGTGCTAGCAGTCGGGAGTTGACTAGCGGGAGGGTAACGGCTCGTGAGCAGTTCTTC.

This chain joins TRBV7-2 and TRBJ2-7; D possibly corresponds to TRBD2 (5 bases). This CDR3 spans 16 amino acids. Germline V gene sequence: CDR1 SGHTA, CDR2 FQGNSA. V lost 1 base and J 3 bases, leaving 16 bases between the germline ends. The CDR3 region is CASSLDFREKGYEQYF. DNA of the CDR3: TGTGCCAGCAGCTTAGACTTCCGGGAAAAAGGCTACGAGCAGTACTTC. Drawing the rest from reference TRBV7-2 and TRBJ2-7, the complete variable domain is GAGVSQSPSNKVTEKGKDVELRCDPISGHTALYWYRQSLGQGLEFLIYFQGNSAPDKSGLPSDRFSAERTGGSVSTLTIQRTQQEDSAVYLCASSLDFREKGYEQYFGPGTRLTVT.

The chain combines TRBV5-1 with TRBJ2-2, with 14 bases identical to TRBD2. Germline CDR1 and CDR2: SGHRS and YFSETQ. This CDR3 is 15 amino acids long. The V segment lost 4 bases and the J segment 6 bases; nucleotides outside the gene matches: 2. The CDR3 DNA sequence: TGCGCCAGCAGCCGACTAGCGGGAGGGCCCGGGGAGCTGTTTTTT. Residues: CASSRLAGGPGELFF.

This clonotype was counted many times. The rearrangement uses TRBV24-1 and TRBJ2-1; no clear D gene. V was trimmed by 4 bases and J by 5 bases, leaving 11 bases between them. Germline V lookup: CDR1 KGHDR, CDR2 SFDVKD. The CDR3 spans 14 residues. As DNA, the CDR3 is TGTGCCACCAGTGAATCCGTCCTCAACAATGAGCAGTTCTTC. Its translation is CATSESVLNNEQFF.

There are many counts of this clonotype. The rearrangement uses TRBV10-3 and TRBJ2-3; 9 bases map to TRBD2. This CDR3 spans 16 amino acids. Germline loops: CDR1 ENHRY, CDR2 SYGVKD. J gave up 6 bases and V 7 bases, and 14 bases lay outside the gene matches. CDR3 amino acids: CAITSGVAGEEDTQYF. Written as DNA, the CDR3 is TGTGCCATCACGAGCGGCGTAGCGGGAGAAGAGGATACGCAGTATTTT.

The chain employs TRBV12-5 and TRBJ2-2; TRBD1 or TRBD2 may be the D gene (5 bases each). Trimming pared 5 bases from V and 1 base from J, leaving 11 bases between. The CDR3 runs to 15 residues. Germline V gene lookup returns CDR1 LGHNT and CDR2 FRNRAP. The DNA of the CDR3 is TGTGCTAGTGGTCCGGGGCAGCGGAACACCGGGGAGCTGTTTTTT. Amino acid sequence: CASGPGQRNTGELFF.

At least ten counts were recorded for this clonotype. V usage is TRBV7-2 and J usage is TRBJ2-7, with 10 bases that match TRBD2. The CDR3 is made up of 15 amino acids. Germline assignment: CDR1 SGHTA and CDR2 FQGNSA. After removal of 1 base from V and 1 base from J, the junction contained 1 base not matched to a gene. CDR3 protein: CASSLELAGSYEQYF. The CDR3 DNA follows: TGTGCCAGCAGCTTAGAACTAGCGGGATCCTACGAGCAGTACTTC.

This clonotype was recorded many times. This chain connects TRBV12-3 or TRBV12-4 to TRBJ2-7, with TRBD2 matching over 8 bases. The CDR3 loop spans 15 amino acids. Trimming removed 6 bases from V and 0 bases from J; junction bases left unmatched: 7. CDR3 bases: TGTGCCAGCAGCGGGAGGGAGCGCACCTCCTACGAGCAGTACTTC. It codes for CASSGRERTSYEQYF.

This clonotype was picked up many times. The chain uses TRBV20-1 and TRBJ2-5; a weak D match, TRBD1 (6 bases). CDR1 and CDR2 from the germline V gene are DFQATT and SNEGSKA (reference sequence). CDR3 length equals 13 residues. V was cut by 4 bases and J by 5 bases, with 14 bases left in between. The CDR3 DNA reads as TGCAGTGCTATTACAGGGACACGGGAGACCCAGTACTTC. Protein product: CSAITGTRETQYF.

There are many counts of this clonotype. The rearrangement uses TRBV29-1 and TRBJ2-1; D is unresolved. The germline CDR1 and CDR2 sequences are SQVTM and ANQGSEA. The V and J ends lost 1 base and 5 bases respectively, with 18 bases between them. The CDR3 has 16 amino acids. Here the CDR3 DNA reads TGCAGCGTTGAAGGGCCAAGTTGGTCGGGTGACAATGAGCAGTTCTTC. This codes for CSVEGPSWSGDNEQFF.

This clonotype was seen repeatedly, ten times or more. The chain is built from TRBV28 and TRBJ2-7, with TRBD2 matching over 10 bases. This CDR3 spans 14 amino acids. Germline CDR1 is MDHEN and CDR2 is SYDVKM. Trimming cost V 10 bases and J 4 bases; bases outside gene matches: 10. The CDR3 coding sequence is TGTGCCACCCACGCTAGCGGGAGCACGTACGAGCAGTACTTC. Translation gives CATHASGSTYEQYF.

The rearrangement joins TRBV20-1 to TRBJ2-7; D possibly corresponds to TRBD1 (5 bases). With 3 bases removed from V and 5 bases from J, the gap between germline ends came to 8 bases. Germline V CDR1 and CDR2: DFQATT, SNEGSKA (reference sequence). This CDR3 region has 11 residues. The CDR3 loop reads CSASRAHEQYF. Here the CDR3 DNA reads TGCAGTGCTAGCAGGGCGCACGAGCAGTACTTC.

The V call is TRBV7-2, the J call TRBJ1-2, with a weak D call TRBD1 (5 bases). Trimming took 7 bases from V and 4 from J, leaving 16 bases between them. Germline-derived CDR1 and CDR2 are SGHTA and FQGNSA. This CDR3 contains 14 residues. CDR3 sequence reads: CASMMIGATYGYTF. Written as DNA, the CDR3 is TGTGCCAGCATGATGATCGGGGCAACCTATGGCTACACCTTC. Together with reference TRBV7-2 and TRBJ1-2, the CDR3 gives the full variable domain: GAGVSQSPSNKVTEKGKDVELRCDPISGHTALYWYRQSLGQGLEFLIYFQGNSAPDKSGLPSDRFSAERTGGSVSTLTIQRTQQEDSAVYLCASMMIGATYGYTFGSGTRLTVV.

The chain links TRBV12-3 or TRBV12-4 to TRBJ2-2, with 8 bases fitting TRBD1. The CDR3 covers 16 residues. V lost 2 bases, J lost 4 bases, and 6 bases stayed unmatched. Here the CDR3 reads CASSLITQGATGELFF. The CDR3 DNA sequence: TGTGCCAGCAGTTTAATAACCCAGGGGGCCACCGGGGAGCTGTTTTTT.

This clonotype showed up many times. The chain carries TRBV7-8 and TRBJ2-1; D is unresolved. V lost 3 bases and J lost 8, with 17 bases in between. The CDR3 totals 15 residues. Germline assignment: CDR1 SGHVS and CDR2 FQNEAQ. In DNA, the CDR3 is TGTGCCAGCAGCTTCTTAGCTACCTTGGGCGATGAGCAGTTCTTC. It yields the protein CASSFLATLGDEQFF. Drawing the rest from reference TRBV7-8 and TRBJ2-1, the complete variable domain is GAGVSQSPRYKVAKRGQDVALRCDPISGHVSLFWYQQALGQGPEFLTYFQNEAQLDKSGLPSDRFFAERPEGSVSTLKIQRTQQEDSAVYLCASSFLATLGDEQFFGPGTRLTVL.

The V call is TRBV10-3, the J call TRBJ2-1; D gene ambiguous. CDR1 is ENHRY and CDR2 is SYGVKD in the germline V gene. This CDR3 region has 14 residues. V was shortened by 5 bases and J by 0 bases, with 8 bases between the two germline ends. The CDR3 DNA is TGTGCCATCAGTCGTGACGGCTCCTACAATGAGCAGTTCTTC. Translated: CAISRDGSYNEQFF.

In this sample, this clonotype turned up many times. V gene TRBV5-6 combines with J gene TRBJ2-2, with no clear D. From germline, CDR1 is SGHDT and CDR2 YYEEEE. The length of the CDR3 is 13 residues. The V end was cut by 0 bases, the J end by 4 bases, with 4 bases between. In nucleotides, the CDR3 is TGTGCCAGCAGCTTGGTTAGCACCGGGGAGCTGTTTTTT. Translated, it gives CASSLVSTGELFF.

This clonotype showed up just a few times. The rearrangement joins TRBV4-3 to TRBJ2-6, with D possibly TRBD1 on 6 matching bases. Germline lookup yields CDR1 LGHNA and CDR2 YSLEER. The CDR3 is 17 amino acids. V was trimmed by 4 bases and J by 0 bases, leaving 13 bases between them. The CDR3 sequence: CASSLHRESSGANVLTF. The CDR3 coding sequence is TGCGCCAGCAGCCTTCACAGGGAATCCTCTGGGGCCAACGTCCTGACTTTC.

This clonotype was picked up many times. The chain joins TRBV21-1 to TRBJ2-7; the table's D call, TRBD2, was not checked against the DNA. TRBV21-1 is a pseudogene segment. The CDR3 is 14 residues long. The CDR3 DNA follows: TGTGCCAGCGATAGAGGGACGCGGTCCTACGAGCAGTACTTC. Translating it yields CASDRGTRSYEQYF.

This clonotype was observed many times. The chain joins TRBV5-1 to TRBJ2-3, with 7 bases identical to TRBD1. Germline V lookup: CDR1 SGHRS, CDR2 YFSETQ. CDR3 size: 14 residues. V lost 4 bases, J lost 0 bases, and 2 bases stayed unmatched. CDR3 in DNA: TGCGCCAGCAGCCGGGACAGAAGCACAGATACGCAGTATTTT. Protein: CASSRDRSTDTQYF.

The chain combines TRBV24-1 with TRBJ2-3; TRBD2 matches at 14 bases. Germline assignment: CDR1 KGHDR and CDR2 SFDVKD. Trimming removed 5 bases from V and 3 bases from J; junction bases left unmatched: 6. This CDR3 comprises 17 residues. The CDR3 loop reads CATSGGTSGSVTDTQYF. DNA for the CDR3: TGTGCCACCAGTGGTGGGACTAGCGGGAGCGTGACAGATACGCAGTATTTT.

This clonotype was seen many times. CDR3 sequence (DNA): TGTGCCAGCATCTGGAACGGGAGATCCTACAATGAGCAGTTCTTC. Its translation: CASIWNGRSYNEQFF. The chain has TRBV2 and TRBJ2-1, with D maybe TRBD2 (6 bases). The V gene's germline CDR1 is SNHLY and CDR2 FYNNEI. V was pared by 7 bases and J by 1 base, with 14 bases between. The CDR3 loop spans 15 amino acids.

This clonotype was observed a few times. V usage is TRBV19 and J usage is TRBJ1-5, with 8 bases lining up with TRBD1. Germline CDR1 reads LNHDA; CDR2 reads SQIVND (reference sequence). The ends lost 9 bases at V and 10 bases at J; junction bases unmatched: 11. The CDR3 length is 13 residues. The DNA for the CDR3 is TGTGCCAGCCACAGGGGGGGAATCGAACCCCAGCATTTT. Encoded protein: CASHRGGIEPQHF. Variable domain in full (rest from reference TRBV19 and TRBJ1-5): DGGITQSPKYLFRKEGQNVTLSCEQNLNHDAMYWYRQDPGQGLRLIYYSQIVNDFQKGDIAEGYSVSREKKESFPLTVTSAQKNPTAFYLCASHRGGIEPQHFGDGTRLSIL.

In this sample, this clonotype turned up many times. The CDR3: CASSVGTVALYEQYF. The CDR3 nucleotides are TGTGCCAGCAGCGTGGGGACGGTGGCCCTCTACGAGCAGTACTTC. The chain recombines TRBV9 with TRBJ2-7, with D tentatively TRBD1 or TRBD2 (5 bases each). Looked up from germline, CDR1 is SGDLS and CDR2 is YYNGEE. The CDR3 totals 15 residues. V was clipped by 2 bases and J by 3 bases, with 15 bases between them.

This clonotype was recorded at least ten times. The chain carries TRBV12-3 or TRBV12-4 and TRBJ1-2, with D unresolved. The V end was cut by 1 base, the J end by 0 bases, with 6 bases between. This CDR3 has 14 amino acids. The chain's CDR3 is CASSLGQANYGYTF. CDR3 bases: TGTGCCAGCAGTTTAGGGCAGGCTAACTATGGCTACACCTTC.

This clonotype appeared many times. J is TRBJ1-5 and V is TRBV13; D call uncertain. CDR1 is PRHDT and CDR2 is FYEKMQ in the germline V gene (reference sequence). The CDR3 spans 15 residues. V lost 0 bases to trimming and J lost 5 bases, with 11 bases between them. CDR3 coding DNA: TGTGCCAGCAGCTTAGGCCGTCTCCGGGATCAGCCCCAGCATTTT. It specifies CASSLGRLRDQPQHF.

The sample holds a few counts of this clonotype. The rearrangement joins TRBV7-9 to TRBJ2-4, with TRBD2 matching over 7 bases. The CDR3 is 15 residues long. Germline trimming cut 1 base from V and 7 bases from J; bases unmatched to any gene: 7. CDR1 and CDR2 (germline): SEHNR, FQNEAQ (reference sequence). CDR3 coding DNA: TGTGCCAGCAGCTTAGTTGGCGGGAGTTTGAACATTCAGTACTTC. It is translated as CASSLVGGSLNIQYF.